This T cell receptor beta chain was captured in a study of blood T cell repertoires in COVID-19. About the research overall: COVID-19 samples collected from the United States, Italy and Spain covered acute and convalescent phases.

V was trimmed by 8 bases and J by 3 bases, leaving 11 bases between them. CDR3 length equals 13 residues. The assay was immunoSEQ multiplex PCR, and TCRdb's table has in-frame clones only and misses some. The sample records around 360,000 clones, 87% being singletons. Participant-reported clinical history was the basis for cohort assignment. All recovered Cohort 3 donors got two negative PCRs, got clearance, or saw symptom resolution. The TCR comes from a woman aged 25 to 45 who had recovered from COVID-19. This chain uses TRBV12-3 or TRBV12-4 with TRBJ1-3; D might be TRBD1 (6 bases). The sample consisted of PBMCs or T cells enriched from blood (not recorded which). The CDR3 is CASGGDIGNTIYF. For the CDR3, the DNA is TGTGCCAGCGGGGGGGACATTGGAAACACCATATATTTT.